A single sample gave rise to the 23 T cell receptor beta chains below, sequenced in a study of cytomegalovirus exposure and HLA in healthy donors. The repertoire was sequenced with immunoSEQ multiplex PCR; TCRdb's copy has only in-frame clones and lacks some. The sample has about 110,000 clones, approximately 94% seen once. Sequencing used PBMCs. The receptors come from a woman aged 18 to 35 in good health and CMV-seronegative.

This clone was seen a handful of times. This chain uses TRBV10-2 with TRBJ2-1; D gene uncertain. CDR3 length equals 12 residues. From germline, CDR1 is WSHSY and CDR2 SAAADI. Between the trimmed V and J ends, which lost 7 bases and 4 bases, there was a span of 8 bases. For the CDR3, the DNA is TGCGCCAGCACACGCAGTTACAATGAGCAGTTCTTC. Translated: CASTRSYNEQFF.

The V gene is TRBV7-2, the J gene TRBJ2-7, with D possibly matching TRBD2 (5 bases). Trimming cost V 1 base and J 0 bases, with 10 bases left between them. The V gene's germline CDR1 is SGHTA and CDR2 FQGNSA. This CDR3 comprises 15 residues. CDR3 protein: CASSLVTGSSYEQYF. In nucleotides, the CDR3 is TGTGCCAGCAGCTTAGTCACGGGGAGCTCCTACGAGCAGTACTTC.

The rearrangement links TRBV25-1 to TRBJ2-7; TRBD1 matches 8 bases. The ends lost 10 bases at V and 6 bases at J; junction bases unmatched: 14. Looked up from germline, CDR1 is MGHDK and CDR2 is SYGVNS. The CDR3 has 14 amino acids. DNA of the CDR3: TGTGCCACGGCAGTGGACAGGGTCCTCGCCGAGCAGTACTTC. Encoded protein: CATAVDRVLAEQYF.

V is TRBV5-6 and J is TRBJ2-5, with a weak D call TRBD2 (5 bases). Trimming cost V 1 base and J 5 bases, with 9 bases left between them. Germline V gene sequence: CDR1 SGHDT, CDR2 YYEEEE. The CDR3 is 13 residues long. CDR3 DNA sequence: TGTGCCAGCAGCTTGCGGGGTGACGAGACCCAGTACTTC. Its protein is CASSLRGDETQYF.

This sequence joins TRBV5-8 and TRBJ1-4, with TRBD1 matching 7 bases. The CDR3 contains 14 residues. The germline V gene has CDR1 SGHTS and CDR2 YDEGEE. V shed 6 bases and J 1 base; nucleotides not matched to a gene: 3. The CDR3 here is CASNRQGTNEKLFF. The CDR3 nucleotides are TGTGCCAGCAACAGACAGGGAACTAATGAAAAACTGTTTTTT.

The chain combines TRBV7-2 with TRBJ2-5; 8 bases match TRBD2. Germline V lookup: CDR1 SGHTA, CDR2 FQGNSA. With 5 bases clipped from V and 2 bases from J, the junction kept 7 bases outside the gene matches. The CDR3 is 15 residues long. The CDR3: CASSPFGGGQETQYF. CDR3 nucleotides: TGTGCCAGCAGCCCTTTCGGGGGGGGTCAAGAGACCCAGTACTTC.

The CDR3 spells CASRAFGTDTQYF. The CDR3 nucleotides read TGTGCCAGCAGGGCTTTTGGCACAGATACGCAGTATTTT. This chain connects TRBV27 to TRBJ2-3; D unresolved. There are 13 residues in the CDR3. Germline loops: CDR1 MNHEY, CDR2 SMNVEV (reference sequence). The germline V and J ends were trimmed by 6 bases and 1 base, with 8 bases remaining between them.

This chain connects TRBV5-4 to TRBJ2-5; TRBD2 matches at 7 bases. J lost 2 bases, V lost 0 bases, and 1 base had no gene match. Germline-derived CDR1 and CDR2 are SGHNT and YYREEE (reference sequence). The CDR3 has 14 residues. The CDR3 DNA reads TGTGCCAGCAGCTTGGGACTAGCTCAAGAGACCCAGTACTTC. Translated, it gives CASSLGLAQETQYF.

The chain joins TRBV7-7 to TRBJ2-5; 10 nucleotides align to TRBD2. This CDR3 contains 18 residues. V gave up 1 base and J gave up 1 base; unmatched junction bases: 9. Germline V gives CDR1 SSHAT, CDR2 FNYEAQ (reference sequence). CDR3 region: CASSLGLAGGRGQETQYF. The CDR3, as DNA: TGTGCCAGCAGCTTAGGTTTAGCGGGGGGCCGGGGCCAAGAGACCCAGTACTTC.

V usage is TRBV11-3 and J usage is TRBJ2-1, with 7 positions matching TRBD2. Germline values: CDR1 SGHNT, CDR2 YENEEA. The CDR3 covers 16 residues. The junction had 11 bases not matched to a gene; V was cut back by 5 bases and J by 4 bases. CDR3 coding DNA: TGTGCCAGCAGCATTTCAAAGACGGGACTATACAATGAGCAGTTCTTC. Its translation is CASSISKTGLYNEQFF.

The V call is TRBV28, the J call TRBJ1-5; the match to TRBD1 covers 10 bases. There are 15 residues in the CDR3. Germline assignment: CDR1 MDHEN and CDR2 SYDVKM. V was clipped by 2 bases and J by 6 bases; unmatched bases: 4. The CDR3 here is CASSLPRTGGQPQHF. The CDR3 DNA sequence: TGTGCCAGCAGTTTACCCCGGACAGGGGGTCAGCCCCAGCATTTT.

The chain has TRBV2 and TRBJ1-1; D is ambiguous. V was cut by 4 bases and J by 4 bases, with 16 bases left in between. The CDR3 contains 15 residues. Germline CDR1 and CDR2: SNHLY and FYNNEI. The CDR3 DNA reads as TGTGCCAGCAGTGCGCGGATTTTACGGTCCACTGAAGCTTTCTTT. Its protein is CASSARILRSTEAFF.

The chain uses TRBV6-6 and TRBJ1-6; TRBD1 might be the D (5 bases). The CDR3 totals 13 residues. Germline V lookup: CDR1 MNHNY, CDR2 SVGAGI (reference sequence). The germline V and J ends were trimmed by 6 bases and 10 bases, with 13 bases remaining between them. The CDR3 DNA is TGTGCCAGCAGCCGACAGAGCGAGTCACCCCTCCACTTT. Protein sequence: CASSRQSESPLHF.

The rearrangement uses TRBV7-9 and TRBJ1-1; D might be TRBD1 (5 bases). CDR3 length: 15 amino acids. Looked up from germline, CDR1 is SEHNR and CDR2 is FQNEAQ (reference sequence). Trimming took off 4 bases at V and 0 bases at J, with 12 bases between the two ends. Here the CDR3 DNA reads TGTGCCAGCAGCTCGTCGGGGGGGATGAACACTGAAGCTTTCTTT. Translated, it gives CASSSSGGMNTEAFF.

The V and J genes are TRBV29-1 and TRBJ2-5; TRBD1 aligns across 8 bases. Germline loops: CDR1 SQVTM, CDR2 ANQGSEA. The CDR3 runs 13 residues. J was trimmed by 7 bases and V by 4 bases; bases with no gene match: 8. CDR3 region: CSVVSGGALTQYF. CDR3 nucleotides: TGCAGCGTTGTATCAGGGGGCGCTTTGACCCAGTACTTC.

V is TRBV21-1 and J is TRBJ1-2; TRBD1, as called in the table, went unchecked against the DNA. TRBV21-1 is reported as a pseudogene. CDR3 length: 17 residues. In DNA form, the CDR3 reads TGTGCCAGCAGCCCGGACAGGGGGCAACGACGAAACTATGGCTACACCTTC. Protein: CASSPDRGQRRNYGYTF.

This chain connects TRBV6-1 to TRBJ2-3, with D unclear. This CDR3 is built from 13 residues. Trimming cost V 4 bases and J 0 bases, with 5 bases left between them. CDR1 is MNHNS, CDR2 SASEGT, per germline. CDR3 protein: CASSAVSTDTQYF. The CDR3 region has the DNA TGTGCCAGCAGTGCCGTGAGCACAGATACGCAGTATTTT.

This chain joins TRBV5-1 and TRBJ2-1, with D uncertain. V shed 0 bases and J shed 7 bases, with 17 bases lying between them. The CDR3 spans 16 residues. The germline V gene encodes CDR1 SGHRS and CDR2 YFSETQ. The CDR3 region has the DNA TGCGCCAGCAGCTTGGAAGGTCCCACCGAGCGAAATGAGCAGTTCTTC. This encodes CASSLEGPTERNEQFF.

The chain has TRBV25-1 and TRBJ2-7, with 11 bases that match TRBD1. J was trimmed by 2 bases and V by 0 bases; bases with no gene match: 9. Germline loops: CDR1 MGHDK, CDR2 SYGVNS. The CDR3 has 18 residues. The CDR3, as DNA: TGTGCCAGCAGTGAATATATAGGGGACAGGGGGGCCCCCTACGAGCAGTACTTC. The encoded protein is CASSEYIGDRGAPYEQYF.

The chain couples TRBV28 to TRBJ1-2; D not certain. The CDR3 is 16 residues long. V was shortened by 4 bases and J by 5 bases, with 20 bases between the two germline ends. Germline values: CDR1 MDHEN, CDR2 SYDVKM. CDR3 sequence: CASSSRPLGGRYGYTF. CDR3 in DNA: TGTGCCAGCAGTTCCCGCCCCCTTGGAGGGAGGTATGGCTACACCTTC.

This clone has only one observation. This sequence joins TRBV28 and TRBJ1-5; D is uncertain. Trimming shortened V by 2 bases and J by 0 bases, and 11 bases separated the two germline ends. CDR1 and CDR2 from the germline V gene are MDHEN and SYDVKM. This CDR3 region has 16 residues. The CDR3 DNA sequence: TGTGCCAGCAGTTTAGTCGGAGCACTTAGCAATCAGCCCCAGCATTTT. Amino acid sequence: CASSLVGALSNQPQHF. The whole variable domain, remainder taken from reference TRBV28 and TRBJ1-5, is DVKVTQSSRYLVKRTGEKVFLECVQDMDHENMFWYRQDPGLGLRLIYFSYDVKMKEKGDIPEGYSVSREKKERFSLILESASTNQTSMYLCASSLVGALSNQPQHFGDGTRLSIL.

The V gene is TRBV15, the J gene TRBJ2-7, with D hard to call. V was cut by 2 bases and J by 2 bases, with 10 bases left in between. There are 14 residues in the CDR3. Germline values: CDR1 LNHNV, CDR2 YYDKDF (reference sequence). The CDR3 region is CATSRRDPTYEQYF. The CDR3 nucleotides are TGTGCCACCAGCAGAAGAGATCCTACCTACGAGCAGTACTTC.

The chain combines TRBV15 with TRBJ2-1; D unresolved. The CDR3 is 13 residues long. Germline CDR1 LNHNV, CDR2 YYDKDF (reference sequence). Trimming pared 0 bases from V and 7 bases from J, leaving 7 bases between. CDR3 loop: CATSRDPLNEQFF. The CDR3 bases are TGTGCCACCAGCAGAGATCCCCTTAATGAGCAGTTCTTC.